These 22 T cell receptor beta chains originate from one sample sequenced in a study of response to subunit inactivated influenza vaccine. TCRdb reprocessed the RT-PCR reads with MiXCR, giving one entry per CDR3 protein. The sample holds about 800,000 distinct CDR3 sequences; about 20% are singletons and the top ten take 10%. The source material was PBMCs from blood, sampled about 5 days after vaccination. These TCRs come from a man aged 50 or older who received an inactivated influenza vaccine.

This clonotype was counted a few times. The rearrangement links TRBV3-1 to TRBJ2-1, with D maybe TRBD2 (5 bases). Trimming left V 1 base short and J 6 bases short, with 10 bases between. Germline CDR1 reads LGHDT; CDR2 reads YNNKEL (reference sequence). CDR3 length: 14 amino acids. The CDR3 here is CASSQGGLGNEQFF. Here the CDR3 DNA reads TGTGCCAGCAGCCAAGGAGGGCTAGGCAATGAGCAGTTCTTC.

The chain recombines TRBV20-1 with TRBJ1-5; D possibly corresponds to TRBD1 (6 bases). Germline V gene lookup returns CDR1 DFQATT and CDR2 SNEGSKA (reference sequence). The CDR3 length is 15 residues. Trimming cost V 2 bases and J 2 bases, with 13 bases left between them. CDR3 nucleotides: TGCAGTGCTAGATGGGGGGCGGTGGGCAATCAGCCCCAGCATTTT. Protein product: CSARWGAVGNQPQHF.

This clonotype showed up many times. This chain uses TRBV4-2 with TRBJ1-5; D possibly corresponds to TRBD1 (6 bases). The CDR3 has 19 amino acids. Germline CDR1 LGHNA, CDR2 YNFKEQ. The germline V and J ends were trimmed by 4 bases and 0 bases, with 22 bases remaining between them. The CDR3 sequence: CASSRESLTGLYSNQPQHF. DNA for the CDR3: TGTGCCAGCAGCCGCGAATCCCTGACAGGTTTGTATAGCAATCAGCCCCAGCATTTT.

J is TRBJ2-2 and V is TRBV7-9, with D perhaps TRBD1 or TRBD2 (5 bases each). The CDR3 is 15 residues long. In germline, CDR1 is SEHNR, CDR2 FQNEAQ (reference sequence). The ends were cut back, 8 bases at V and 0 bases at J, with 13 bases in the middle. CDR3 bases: TGTGCCAGCCTCGGGGCGGGCGCGAACACCGGGGAGCTGTTTTTT. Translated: CASLGAGANTGELFF.

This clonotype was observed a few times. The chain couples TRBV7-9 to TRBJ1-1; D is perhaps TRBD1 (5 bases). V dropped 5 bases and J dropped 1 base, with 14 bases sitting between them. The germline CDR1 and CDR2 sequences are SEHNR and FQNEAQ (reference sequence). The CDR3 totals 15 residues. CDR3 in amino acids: CASSSLGRQNTEAFF. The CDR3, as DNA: TGTGCCAGCAGCAGTCTGGGACGGCAGAACACTGAAGCTTTCTTT.

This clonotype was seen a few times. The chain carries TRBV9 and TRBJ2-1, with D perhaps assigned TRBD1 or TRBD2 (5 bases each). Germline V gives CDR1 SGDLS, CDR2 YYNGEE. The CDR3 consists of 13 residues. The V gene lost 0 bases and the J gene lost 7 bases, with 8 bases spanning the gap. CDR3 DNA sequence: TGTGCCAGCAGCGTAGACGAGGGGAATGAGCAGTTCTTC. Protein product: CASSVDEGNEQFF.

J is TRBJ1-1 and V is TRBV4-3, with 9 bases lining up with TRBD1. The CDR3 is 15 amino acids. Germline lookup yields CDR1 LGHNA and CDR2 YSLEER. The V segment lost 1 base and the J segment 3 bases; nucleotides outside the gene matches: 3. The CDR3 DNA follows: TGCGCCAGCAGCCAAGCCTGGACAGGGGACACTGAAGCTTTCTTT. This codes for CASSQAWTGDTEAFF.

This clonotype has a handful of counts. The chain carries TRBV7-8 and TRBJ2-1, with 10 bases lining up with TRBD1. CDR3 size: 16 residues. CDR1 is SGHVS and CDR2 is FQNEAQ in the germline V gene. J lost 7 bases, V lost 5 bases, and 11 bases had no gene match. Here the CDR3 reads CASSVDRGPLGNEQFF. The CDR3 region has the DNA TGTGCCAGCAGCGTCGACAGGGGGCCTTTGGGTAATGAGCAGTTCTTC.

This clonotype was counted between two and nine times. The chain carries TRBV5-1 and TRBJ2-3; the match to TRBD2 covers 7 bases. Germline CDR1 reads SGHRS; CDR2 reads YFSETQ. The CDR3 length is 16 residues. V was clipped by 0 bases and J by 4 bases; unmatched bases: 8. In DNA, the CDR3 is TGCGCCAGCAGCTTGGCTCTAGCGGCGGGCGCAGATACGCAGTATTTT. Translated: CASSLALAAGADTQYF.

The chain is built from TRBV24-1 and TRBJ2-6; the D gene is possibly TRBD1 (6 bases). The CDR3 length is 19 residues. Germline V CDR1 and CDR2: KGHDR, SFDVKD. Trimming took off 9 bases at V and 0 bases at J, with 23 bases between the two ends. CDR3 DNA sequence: TGTGCCACCTCCTTCTCCTGGACAGACTCTAGCTCTGGGGCCAACGTCCTGACTTTC. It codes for CATSFSWTDSSSGANVLTF.

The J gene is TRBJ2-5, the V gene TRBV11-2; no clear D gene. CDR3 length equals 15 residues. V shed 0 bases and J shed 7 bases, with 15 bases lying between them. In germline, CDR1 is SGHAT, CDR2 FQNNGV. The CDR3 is CASSLESSSTGTQYF. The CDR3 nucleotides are TGTGCCAGCAGCTTAGAGAGCAGCTCGACGGGGACCCAGTACTTC.

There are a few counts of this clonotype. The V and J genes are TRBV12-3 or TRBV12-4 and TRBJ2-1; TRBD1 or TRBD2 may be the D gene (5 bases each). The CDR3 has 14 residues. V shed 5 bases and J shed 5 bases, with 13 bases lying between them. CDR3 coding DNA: TGTGCCAGCAGTCCCCGGGACGGACACAATGAGCAGTTCTTC. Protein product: CASSPRDGHNEQFF.

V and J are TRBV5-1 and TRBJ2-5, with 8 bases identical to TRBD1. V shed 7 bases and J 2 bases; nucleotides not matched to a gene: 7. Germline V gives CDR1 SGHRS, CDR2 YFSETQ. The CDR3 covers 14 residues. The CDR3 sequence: CASAVTGAQETQYF. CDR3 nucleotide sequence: TGCGCCAGCGCCGTGACAGGGGCACAAGAGACCCAGTACTTC.

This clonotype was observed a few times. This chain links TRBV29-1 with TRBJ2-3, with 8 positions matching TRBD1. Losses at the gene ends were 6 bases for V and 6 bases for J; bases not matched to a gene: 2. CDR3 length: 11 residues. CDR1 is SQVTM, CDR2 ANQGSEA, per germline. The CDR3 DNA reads TGCAGCGTAAACAGGGGGGATACGCAGTATTTT. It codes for CSVNRGDTQYF.

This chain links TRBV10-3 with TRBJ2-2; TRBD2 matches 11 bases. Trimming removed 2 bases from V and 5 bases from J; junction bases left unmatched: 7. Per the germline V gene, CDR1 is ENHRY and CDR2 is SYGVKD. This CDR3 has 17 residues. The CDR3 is CAISEEVAGGLTGELFF. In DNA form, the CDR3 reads TGTGCCATCAGTGAGGAGGTAGCGGGAGGGTTGACCGGGGAGCTGTTTTTT.

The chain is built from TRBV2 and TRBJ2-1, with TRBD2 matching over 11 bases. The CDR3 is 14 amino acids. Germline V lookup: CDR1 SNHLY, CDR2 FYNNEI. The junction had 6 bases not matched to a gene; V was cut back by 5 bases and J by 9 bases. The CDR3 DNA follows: TGTGCCAGCAGTCGGGGTAGCGGGAGGGCTGAGCAGTTCTTC. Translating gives CASSRGSGRAEQFF.

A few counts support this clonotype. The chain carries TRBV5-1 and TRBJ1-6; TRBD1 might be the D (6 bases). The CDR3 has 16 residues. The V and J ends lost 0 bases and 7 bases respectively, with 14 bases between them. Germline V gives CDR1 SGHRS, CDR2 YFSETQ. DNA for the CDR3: TGCGCCAGCAGCTTGGAATTTCAGGGGCAGAATTCACCCCTCCACTTT. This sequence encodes CASSLEFQGQNSPLHF. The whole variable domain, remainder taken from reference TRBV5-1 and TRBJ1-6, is KAGVTQTPRYLIKTRGQQVTLSCSPISGHRSVSWYQQTPGQGLQFLFEYFSETQRNKGNFPGRFSGRQFSNSRSEMNVSTLELGDSALYLCASSLEFQGQNSPLHFGNGTRLTVT.

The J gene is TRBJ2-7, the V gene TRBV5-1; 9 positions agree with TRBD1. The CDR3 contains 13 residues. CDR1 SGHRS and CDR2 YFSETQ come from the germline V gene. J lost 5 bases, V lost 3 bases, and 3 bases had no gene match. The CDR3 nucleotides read TGCGCCAGCAGCTCGACAGGGGGGAACGAGCAGTACTTC. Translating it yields CASSSTGGNEQYF.

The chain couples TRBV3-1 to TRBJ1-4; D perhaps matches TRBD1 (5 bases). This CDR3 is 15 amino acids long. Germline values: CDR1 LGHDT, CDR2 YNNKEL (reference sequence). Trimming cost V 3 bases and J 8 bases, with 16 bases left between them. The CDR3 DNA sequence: TGTGCCAGCAGCCATCGAACGGGGCAGACAGAAAAACTGTTTTTT. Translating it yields CASSHRTGQTEKLFF.

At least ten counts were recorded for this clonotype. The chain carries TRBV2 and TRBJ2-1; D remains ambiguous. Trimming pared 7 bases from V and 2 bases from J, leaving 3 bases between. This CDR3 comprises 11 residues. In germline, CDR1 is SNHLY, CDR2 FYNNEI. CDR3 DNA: TGTGCCAGCAACCCCTACAATGAGCAGTTCTTC. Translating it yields CASNPYNEQFF.

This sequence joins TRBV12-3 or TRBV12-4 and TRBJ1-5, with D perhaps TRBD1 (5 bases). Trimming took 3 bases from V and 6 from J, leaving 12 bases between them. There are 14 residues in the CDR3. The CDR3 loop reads CASSFEGQGQPQHF. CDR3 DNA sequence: TGTGCCAGCAGTTTCGAGGGGCAGGGTCAGCCCCAGCATTTT.

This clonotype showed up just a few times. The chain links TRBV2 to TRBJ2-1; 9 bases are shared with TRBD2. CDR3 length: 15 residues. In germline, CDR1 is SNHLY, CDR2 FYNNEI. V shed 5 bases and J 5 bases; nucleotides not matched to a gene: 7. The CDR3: CASSLVAGDNNEQFF. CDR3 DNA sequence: TGTGCCAGCAGTCTGGTAGCGGGGGATAACAATGAGCAGTTCTTC.